The 3 T cell receptor beta chains presented below share a single source sample, sequenced in a study of tumor and adjacent non-tumor tissue in lung cancer. Three rounds of nested PCR, following a modified ARM-PCR protocol, produced the TCRbeta library. TCRdb redid the calling of the multiplex PCR reads with MiXCR, one entry per CDR3 protein. Of roughly 43,000 distinct CDR3 sequences listed, approximately 61% are singletons. No cell sorting was done before RNA was extracted from the tissue. More than 3 cm separated this lung sample from the edge of the tumor. Sequencing was carried out using distant non-tumor lung tissue. These receptors originate from a man aged 50-60 years with non-small cell lung cancer.

A word on this clonotype: Its ends do not fully match the called genes, so a read error is possible. DNA for the CDR3: TGTGCTAGCAGTGAAGGTCGTAGCCCGAACACCGTGGAGCTGTTTTTT. Its translation: CASSEGRSPNTVELFF. The J gene is TRBJ2-2, the V gene TRBV6-1; D unresolved. The germline V gene has CDR1 MNHNS and CDR2 SASEGT. The CDR3 runs 16 residues.

This clonotype was picked up many times. The chain uses TRBV6-1 and TRBJ1-5, with 9 positions matching TRBD1. From germline, CDR1 is MNHNS and CDR2 SASEGT. Trimming removed 7 bases from V and 1 base from J; junction bases left unmatched: 8. CDR3 size: 16 residues. CDR3 protein: CASIPGQGGSNQPQHF. CDR3 in DNA: TGTGCCAGCATTCCGGGACAGGGAGGAAGCAATCAGCCCCAGCATTTT.

This clonotype was seen a single time. This may come from a read error, since a much larger clone is one base off. The chain combines TRBV5-1 with TRBJ1-1, with D unclear. Germline-derived CDR1 and CDR2 are SGHRS and YFSETQ. CDR3 size: 13 residues. The CDR3 loop reads CASSLSADLEAYF. The CDR3 coding sequence is TGCGCCAGCAGCTTGAGCGCGGACCTTGAAGCTTACTTT.